Shown below are 22 T cell receptor beta chains from a single sample sequenced in a study of T cell repertoires in cytomegalovirus infection. TCRdb redid the calling of the reads with MiXCR, one entry per CDR3 protein. The data show 400,000 or so distinct CDR3 sequences, about 33% seen once. Source material: PBMCs. These receptors were collected from a human donor in good health (CMV status not recorded). Some clones in this sample may be carry-over from other donors' samples.

The rearrangement links TRBV7-9 to TRBJ1-4; 7 bases agree with TRBD1. The germline V gene has CDR1 SEHNR and CDR2 FQNEAQ (reference sequence). The CDR3 is 17 amino acids. V was pared by 5 bases and J by 8 bases, with 17 bases of the junction left unmatched. The CDR3: CASSTPLTGVGQEKLFF. CDR3 coding DNA: TGTGCCAGCAGCACCCCCCTTACAGGGGTAGGCCAGGAAAAACTGTTTTTT.

This clonotype was observed a handful of times. The rearrangement uses TRBV7-8 and TRBJ1-4, with a tentative D call TRBD1 (6 bases). This CDR3 comprises 16 residues. The V and J ends lost 5 bases and 4 bases respectively, with 17 bases between them. CDR1 SGHVS and CDR2 FQNEAQ come from the germline V gene. CDR3 loop: CASSRIPGTFNEKLFF. Written as DNA, the CDR3 is TGTGCCAGCAGCCGTATTCCGGGGACATTTAATGAAAAACTGTTTTTT.

This rearrangement joins TRBV4-1 to TRBJ2-2, with 8 bases identical to TRBD1. CDR1 MGHRA and CDR2 YSYEKL come from the germline V gene. There are 14 residues in the CDR3. V shed 3 bases, J shed 13 bases, and the junction held 10 bases outside the gene matches. The CDR3 region is CASSQERSGGRLFF. The CDR3 bases are TGCGCCAGCAGCCAGGAACGATCAGGGGGCCGGCTGTTTTTT.

This clonotype was found a few times. The chain has TRBV5-5 and TRBJ1-1, with D perhaps TRBD1 (5 bases). V was cut by 3 bases and J by 7 bases, with 13 bases left in between. The CDR3 runs 13 residues. CDR1 and CDR2 from the germline V gene are SGHKS and YYEKEE (reference sequence). In nucleotides, the CDR3 is TGTGCCAGCAGCTCGTCTTGGGGCCGTGAAGCTTTCTTT. It encodes CASSSSWGREAFF.

This clonotype showed up just a few times. V and J are TRBV7-2 and TRBJ1-5; D is possibly TRBD1 (6 bases). Per germline, CDR1 SGHTA and CDR2 FQGNSA. V dropped 1 base and J dropped 4 bases, with 17 bases sitting between them. The CDR3 is 17 residues long. CDR3 nucleotides: TGTGCCAGCAGCTTAGAAGGTAGGGGGGTCCGGAATCAGCCCCAGCATTTT. The encoded protein is CASSLEGRGVRNQPQHF.

CDR3 amino acids: CASSSQRVPQYF. CDR3 bases: TGTGCCAGCAGCTCGCAGCGGGTCCCCCAGTACTTC. This chain uses TRBV7-2 with TRBJ2-5; TRBD2 is a possible D gene (6 bases). This CDR3 has 12 amino acids. Per germline, CDR1 SGHTA and CDR2 FQGNSA. V was pared by 4 bases and J by 9 bases, with 12 bases between. Full variable domain (remainder filled in from reference TRBV7-2 and TRBJ2-5): GAGVSQSPSNKVTEKGKDVELRCDPISGHTALYWYRQSLGQGLEFLIYFQGNSAPDKSGLPSDRFSAERTGGSVSTLTIQRTQQEDSAVYLCASSSQRVPQYFGPGTRLLVL.

This clonotype was counted ten times or more. The rearrangement joins TRBV6-1 to TRBJ2-1; D perhaps matches TRBD2 (6 bases). V lost 2 bases to trimming and J lost 9 bases, with 8 bases between them. This CDR3 spans 12 amino acids. Per germline, CDR1 MNHNS and CDR2 SASEGT. The CDR3 loop is CASSEWEVEQFF. CDR3 bases: TGTGCCAGCAGTGAATGGGAGGTTGAGCAGTTCTTC.

This clonotype was counted at least ten times. The chain joins TRBV28 to TRBJ1-6; TRBD1 agrees at 7 bases. CDR3 size: 15 residues. The germline CDR1 and CDR2 sequences are MDHEN and SYDVKM. J gave up 7 bases and V 7 bases, and 10 bases lay outside the gene matches. The CDR3 region is CASTESEGANSPLHF. Here the CDR3 DNA reads TGTGCCAGCACCGAATCGGAGGGGGCAAATTCACCCCTCCACTTT.

The gene calls are TRBV20-1 and TRBJ1-5; D is possibly TRBD1 (6 bases). This CDR3 spans 17 amino acids. Germline V lookup: CDR1 DFQATT, CDR2 SNEGSKA (reference sequence). V gave up 2 bases and J gave up 3 bases, with 20 bases separating them. The CDR3 nucleotides read TGCAGTGCTAGATCTATACAGGGTTCGTACGCCAATCAGCCCCAGCATTTT. Translating it yields CSARSIQGSYANQPQHF.

The rearrangement joins TRBV19 to TRBJ1-1; no firm D call. V was shortened by 5 bases and J by 6 bases, with 16 bases between the two germline ends. Germline lookup yields CDR1 LNHDA and CDR2 SQIVND (reference sequence). The CDR3 runs to 14 residues. The CDR3 loop reads CASSPFGGLSEAFF. The CDR3 DNA follows: TGTGCCAGTAGTCCTTTCGGAGGGTTGTCTGAAGCTTTCTTT.

This chain links TRBV6-8 with TRBJ2-7; a possible D gene is TRBD1 (6 bases). Germline CDR1 is MNHGY and CDR2 is SAAAGT. The ends were cut back, 6 bases at V and 7 bases at J, with 22 bases in the middle. The CDR3 extends over 15 amino acids. In nucleotides, the CDR3 is TGTGCCAGCAGGAACCCAGCAGGGGCTCGGAGGGAGCAGTACTTC. This translates into CASRNPAGARREQYF.

The genes are TRBV5-5 and TRBJ2-1; 9 bases align to TRBD2. V was pared by 0 bases and J by 4 bases, with 5 bases of the junction left unmatched. The CDR3 spans 16 residues. Germline V lookup: CDR1 SGHKS, CDR2 YYEKEE (reference sequence). The CDR3 is CASSLELAGIYNEQFF. The CDR3 DNA reads TGTGCCAGCAGCTTGGAGCTAGCGGGGATTTACAATGAGCAGTTCTTC.

This clonotype was found a few times. V is TRBV5-4 and J is TRBJ2-1, with a possible D match to TRBD1 (5 bases). CDR1 SGHNT and CDR2 YYREEE come from the germline V gene (reference sequence). This CDR3 spans 15 amino acids. V lost 6 bases and J 6 bases, leaving 19 bases between the germline ends. The CDR3 reads CASTPYRATGNEQFF. The DNA of the CDR3 is TGTGCCAGCACCCCATACCGAGCCACAGGCAATGAGCAGTTCTTC.

The V gene is TRBV27, the J gene TRBJ2-1; 10 nucleotides match TRBD2. J lost 7 bases, V lost 4 bases, and 1 base had no gene match. This CDR3 has 13 amino acids. In germline, CDR1 is MNHEY, CDR2 SMNVEV (reference sequence). The CDR3 DNA is TGTGCCAGCAGTTCACTAGCGGGGAATGAGCAGTTCTTC. This encodes CASSSLAGNEQFF.

The J gene is TRBJ2-3, the V gene TRBV24-1, with 14 bases matching TRBD2. The CDR3 spans 17 residues. Germline CDR1 KGHDR, CDR2 SFDVKD. V lost 9 bases to trimming and J lost 0 bases; unmatched junction nucleotides: 7. In nucleotides, the CDR3 is TGTGCCACCGGGGGGACTAGCGGGGGATCTAGCACAGATACGCAGTATTTT. Translation: CATGGTSGGSSTDTQYF.

This clonotype was counted a few times. V gene TRBV10-3 combines with J gene TRBJ2-3, with 11 bases fitting TRBD1. The CDR3 sequence is 16 residues long. Germline values: CDR1 ENHRY, CDR2 SYGVKD. J lost 2 bases, V lost 5 bases, and 6 bases had no gene match. The CDR3 DNA follows: TGTGCCATCAGTCCGGGACAGGGGGTCTACACAGATACGCAGTATTTT. This codes for CAISPGQGVYTDTQYF.

This clonotype occurred a few times. The gene calls are TRBV28 and TRBJ2-7, with TRBD1 as a possible D gene (5 bases). Deletions cut 3 bases from V and 3 bases from J, with 12 bases between. CDR1 MDHEN and CDR2 SYDVKM come from the germline V gene. This CDR3 region has 14 residues. CDR3 DNA: TGTGCCAGCAGTTTTCCGGACAAATTCTACGAGCAGTACTTC. Translated, it gives CASSFPDKFYEQYF.

This clonotype was counted a few times. This chain uses TRBV2 with TRBJ2-1; 10 bases fit TRBD2. V lost 3 bases to trimming and J lost 3 bases; unmatched junction nucleotides: 14. Per germline, CDR1 SNHLY and CDR2 FYNNEI. This CDR3 spans 19 amino acids. CDR3 in amino acids: CASSEKIGASGGNYNEQFF. The DNA for the CDR3 is TGTGCCAGCAGTGAGAAAATAGGGGCTAGCGGGGGAAACTACAATGAGCAGTTCTTC.

This clonotype was counted only a few times. This rearrangement joins TRBV6-1 to TRBJ2-5; 8 bases fit TRBD2. Germline loops: CDR1 MNHNS, CDR2 SASEGT. This CDR3 region has 14 residues. For the CDR3, the DNA is TGTGCGAGTGGACCAGGGACTAGTTGGGAGACCCAGTACTTC. Its protein product is CASGPGTSWETQYF.

Details on this clonotype: Its ends do not fully match the called genes, so a read error is possible. The J gene is TRBJ2-7, the V gene TRBV2; 9 nucleotides match TRBD1. The CDR3 consists of 12 residues. Germline V gene sequence: CDR1 SNHLY, CDR2 FYNNEI. CDR3 nucleotides: TGTGCCAGCAGACCCGGGACAGGGAGGTGTAACTTC. It encodes CASRPGTGRCNF.

This clonotype showed up many times. The chain couples TRBV7-9 to TRBJ2-7, with D possibly being TRBD1 (6 bases). Germline lookup yields CDR1 SEHNR and CDR2 FQNEAQ (reference sequence). V lost 4 bases, J lost 5 bases, and 21 bases lay in between. This CDR3 comprises 16 residues. In nucleotides, the CDR3 is TGTGCCAGCAGCTCAGACAGGCGAATCCTGATCCACGAGCAGTACTTC. It translates to CASSSDRRILIHEQYF.

The chain uses TRBV27 and TRBJ1-6; D remains unclear. The CDR3 length is 14 residues. With 5 bases removed from V and 4 bases from J, the gap between germline ends came to 9 bases. Germline V gene lookup returns CDR1 MNHEY and CDR2 SMNVEV (reference sequence). The CDR3 DNA is TGTGCCAGCAGTGCGACATCGTATAATTCACCCCTCCACTTT. Amino acid sequence: CASSATSYNSPLHF.